The 15 T cell receptor beta chains presented below share a single source sample, sequenced in a study of memory CD4+ T cells and cytomegalovirus serostatus. Sequencing was performed with immunoSEQ multiplex PCR; in TCRdb, only in-frame clones are kept and a portion is missing. The sample yields about 41,000 clones, 75% to 85% seen once. Single viable CD3+CD4+CD8-CD45RO+ cells were sorted as the memory CD4+ T cells. The sequenced material came from memory CD4+ T cells from blood. The receptors originated from an adult in good health and CMV-seronegative.

The chain links TRBV7-2 to TRBJ1-1; 9 bases match TRBD1. V shed 4 bases and J 0 bases; nucleotides not matched to a gene: 0. This CDR3 region has 14 residues. Germline lookup yields CDR1 SGHTA and CDR2 FQGNSA. The DNA for the CDR3 is TGTGCCAGCAGCTGGACAGGGGTGAACACTGAAGCTTTCTTT. It translates to CASSWTGVNTEAFF.

This clone was seen a few times. CDR3 sequence: CAWSGTGPPQPQHF. In DNA form, the CDR3 reads TGTGCCTGGAGTGGGACAGGGCCGCCTCAGCCCCAGCATTTT. The chain combines TRBV30 with TRBJ1-5; 8 bases line up with TRBD1. CDR1 GTSNPN and CDR2 SVGIG come from the germline V gene (reference sequence). The V and J ends lost 1 base and 6 bases, in that order; junction bases with no gene match: 5. The CDR3 is 14 residues long.

The chain carries TRBV2 and TRBJ2-2, with D perhaps TRBD2 (7 bases). V lost 6 bases, J lost 8 bases, and 13 bases lay in between. Germline CDR1 is SNHLY and CDR2 is FYNNEI. This CDR3 contains 13 residues. Here the CDR3 reads CASRNREGGELFF. The CDR3 nucleotides read TGTGCCAGCAGAAACAGGGAGGGGGGGGAGCTGTTTTTT. Complete variable domain (other parts from reference TRBV2 and TRBJ2-2): EPEVTQTPSHQVTQMGQEVILRCVPISNHLYFYWYRQILGQKVEFLVSFYNNEISEKSEIFDDQFSVERPDGSNFTLKIRSTKLEDSAMYFCASRNREGGELFFGEGSRLTVL.

The chain uses TRBV4-3 and TRBJ1-4; 9 bases map to TRBD1. This CDR3 spans 18 amino acids. In germline, CDR1 is LGHNA, CDR2 YSLEER. With 3 bases clipped from V and 0 bases from J, the junction kept 8 bases outside the gene matches. The CDR3 region has the DNA TGCGCCAGCAGCCACAAAACAGGGGGCCGGGCAACTAATGAAAAACTGTTTTTT. It yields the protein CASSHKTGGRATNEKLFF.

This chain uses TRBV12-5 with TRBJ2-3, with 9 bases matching TRBD2. V shed 7 bases, J shed 2 bases, and the junction held 10 bases outside the gene matches. This CDR3 contains 16 residues. Per the germline V gene, CDR1 is LGHNT and CDR2 is FRNRAP. CDR3 in DNA: TGTGCTAGTGCCCGTAGCGGGGGCGGGTCCACAGATACGCAGTATTTT. It is translated as CASARSGGGSTDTQYF.

The chain joins TRBV7-2 to TRBJ1-4; unclear D gene. The CDR3 runs 14 residues. The germline V gene encodes CDR1 SGHTA and CDR2 FQGNSA. V shed 5 bases and J shed 8 bases, with 15 bases lying between them. The CDR3, as DNA: TGTGCCAGCAGCCTAATTGAAGGAGGGGAAAAACTGTTTTTT. As protein: CASSLIEGGEKLFF.

This rearrangement joins TRBV7-2 to TRBJ2-5; D is possibly TRBD1 (6 bases). Trimming took off 1 base at V and 5 bases at J, with 11 bases between the two ends. The CDR3 spans 14 residues. From germline, CDR1 is SGHTA and CDR2 FQGNSA. Here the CDR3 reads CASSLGQGSETQYF. For the CDR3, the DNA is TGTGCCAGCAGCTTAGGGCAGGGGTCGGAGACCCAGTACTTC.

A single count supports this clone. This chain joins TRBV5-1 and TRBJ2-7; tentatively, D is TRBD1 or TRBD2 (6 bases each). CDR1 and CDR2 from the germline V gene are SGHRS and YFSETQ. This CDR3 region has 14 residues. The V end lost 1 base, the J end lost 5 bases, and 13 bases lay between the germline ends. CDR3 nucleotides: TGCGCCAGCAGCTTGTCCGGGGGCGGCCACGAGCAGTACTTC. Protein sequence: CASSLSGGGHEQYF.

The rearrangement joins TRBV6-1 to TRBJ2-2; TRBD1 matches at 8 bases. Per germline, CDR1 MNHNS and CDR2 SASEGT. The CDR3 is 13 residues long. V dropped 7 bases and J dropped 3; count of bases not matched to a gene: 1. CDR3 region: CASKTGDTGELFF. CDR3 nucleotide sequence: TGTGCCAGCAAGACAGGGGACACCGGGGAGCTGTTTTTT.

The V call is TRBV7-9, the J call TRBJ2-3; D might be TRBD2 (5 bases). The germline gives CDR1 SEHNR, CDR2 FQNEAQ (reference sequence). Trimming took 5 bases from V and 6 from J, leaving 12 bases between them. This CDR3 has 13 amino acids. The CDR3 bases are TGTGCCAGCAGCCGTGGGGAGTCCGATACGCAGTATTTT. Translation: CASSRGESDTQYF.

The chain joins TRBV15 to TRBJ2-1; tentative D call: TRBD1 (6 bases). This CDR3 has 15 residues. Germline V gene lookup returns CDR1 LNHNV and CDR2 YYDKDF (reference sequence). Trimming stripped 0 bases from V and 5 bases from J, with 11 bases between. CDR3 nucleotide sequence: TGTGCCACCAGCAGAGATAGCAGGGGAGACAATGAGCAGTTCTTC. This codes for CATSRDSRGDNEQFF.

The rearrangement joins TRBV10-3 to TRBJ2-3, with D unresolved. Germline lookup yields CDR1 ENHRY and CDR2 SYGVKD. The CDR3 contains 13 residues. Deletions cut 0 bases from V and 2 bases from J, with 3 bases between. The CDR3 DNA reads as TGTGCCATCAGTGAGTCTAACACAGATACGCAGTATTTT. This sequence encodes CAISESNTDTQYF.

A few counts support this clone. This chain connects TRBV7-9 to TRBJ1-1; D is perhaps TRBD1 (5 bases). Germline lookup yields CDR1 SEHNR and CDR2 FQNEAQ (reference sequence). V lost 3 bases, J lost 10 bases, and 9 bases lay in between. This CDR3 region has 11 residues. The CDR3 region is CASSLGRGAFF. The CDR3 bases are TGTGCCAGCAGCTTGGGGAGGGGAGCTTTCTTT.

A single count supports this clone. The gene calls are TRBV12-5 and TRBJ2-5, with D possibly matching TRBD1 (5 bases). V lost 8 bases to trimming and J lost 4 bases, with 14 bases between them. CDR3 length: 13 residues. Germline V gives CDR1 LGHNT, CDR2 FRNRAP. The CDR3 sequence is CASLSGSGETQYF. The CDR3 DNA reads TGTGCTAGTCTGTCAGGGTCCGGAGAGACCCAGTACTTC.

The rearrangement joins TRBV5-1 to TRBJ1-4, with unresolved D. This CDR3 comprises 16 residues. In germline, CDR1 is SGHRS, CDR2 YFSETQ. Trimming cost V 0 bases and J 3 bases, with 12 bases left between them. CDR3 residues: CASSLGSASSNEKLFF. CDR3 nucleotides: TGCGCCAGCAGCTTGGGTTCCGCTAGCTCTAATGAAAAACTGTTTTTT.